This is a list of T cell receptor beta chains from one sample in a study of OX40 agonist ivuxolimab in advanced cancers. The repertoire was sequenced with immunoSEQ multiplex PCR; TCRdb's copy has only in-frame clones and lacks some. This sample has 15,000 or so clones; around 70% occur once, and the top ten carry about 27%. The specimen was CD4+ or CD8+ T cells sorted from blood, collected in a trial of the OX40 agonist ivuxolimab. These receptors all come from an adult with an advanced solid tumor such as melanoma, head and neck, liver or kidney cancer. CDR3s include the opening cysteine and the closing phenylalanine or tryptophan. A D gene is named only where the DNA matches it firmly. Size is omitted from some rows. Given values are once, few, many or a class for expanded clones.

v_call,d_call,j_call,clone_size,cdr3_nt,cdr3_aa
TRBV7-9,NA,TRBJ2-3,NA,TGTGCCAGCAGCTTTCTCCCAGATACGCAGTATTTT,CASSFLPDTQYF
TRBV4-3,NA,TRBJ2-7,NA,TGCGCCAGCAGCCAAGAGGCGGCTCGAAGCTCCTACGAGCAGTACTTC,CASSQEAARSSYEQYF
TRBV4-2,TRBD1,TRBJ1-1,NA,TGTGCCAGCAGCCAAGATTTAATGATTATTGATGGGACAGGGAAGTGGAACACTGAAGCTTTCTTT,CASSQDLMIIDGTGKWNTEAFF
TRBV5-4,TRBD1,TRBJ2-1,once,TGTGCCAGCACTACCGGGACAGGGGTTGTGGATGAGCAGTTCTTC,CASTTGTGVVDEQFF
TRBV7-6,NA,TRBJ2-7,few,TGTGCCAGCAGCTCACGGAGGGGCTACGAGCAGTACTTC,CASSSRRGYEQYF
TRBV11-2,NA,TRBJ2-7,NA,TGTGCCAGCAGCTTAGGTGAGGCACAGGGAAGAAGACCGGGAGAGCAGTACTTC,CASSLGEAQGRRPGEQYF
TRBV7-3,NA,TRBJ1-1,NA,TGTGCCAGCAGCTGGGACGGTTCAGGGTCCACTGAAGCTTTCTTT,CASSWDGSGSTEAFF
TRBV7-8,NA,TRBJ2-5,once,TGTGCCAGCAGCTTAGTTCGGGGGAGTGGCGGAGAGACCCAGTACTTC,CASSLVRGSGGETQYF
TRBV9,NA,TRBJ2-5,many,TGTGCCAGCAGGGCCCCGGCAGGGGAGACCCAGTACTTC,CASRAPAGETQYF
TRBV6-1,NA,TRBJ2-3,NA,TGTGCCAGCAGTGACATAGGGACAGATACGCAGTATTTT,CASSDIGTDTQYF
TRBV7-2,NA,TRBJ1-5,NA,TGTGCCAGCAGCTTATGGCCCGAAGGGAAGGTCCTCAATCAGCCCCAGCATTTT,CASSLWPEGKVLNQPQHF
TRBV10-2,TRBD1,TRBJ2-5,NA,TGCGCCAGCAGTGAGTCAGACAGGGGGCCGGAGACCCAGTACTTC,CASSESDRGPETQYF
TRBV5-5,NA,TRBJ1-5,NA,TGTGCCAGCAGCTTGGTTGACCAGGTTTATAGCAATCAGCCCCAGCATTTT,CASSLVDQVYSNQPQHF
TRBV6-5,NA,TRBJ2-7,NA,TGTGCCACCGCGCCGGACACCGCCTACGAGCAGTACTTC,CATAPDTAYEQYF
TRBV6-5,TRBD1,TRBJ1-4,NA,TGTGCCAGCAGTTACTCGACAGGGGCTAATGAAAAACTGTTTTTT,CASSYSTGANEKLFF
TRBV7-9,NA,TRBJ2-7,NA,TGTGCCAGCAGCTTAGATGGCAGGGCCAGCTACGAGCAGTACTTC,CASSLDGRASYEQYF
TRBV4-3,TRBD1,TRBJ1-5,large,TGCGCCAGCAGCCGGGACAGGGGTCCGAATCAGCCCCAGCATTTT,CASSRDRGPNQPQHF
TRBV14,TRBD1,TRBJ1-1,few,TGTGCCAGCAGCCAAGTGGGTCAGTTTAGACAGGGGGACACTGAAGCTTTCTTT,CASSQVGQFRQGDTEAFF
TRBV7-8,NA,TRBJ2-7,medium-sized,TGTGCCAGCAGCTTTAGGAGTAGGTCCTACGAGCAGTACTTC,CASSFRSRSYEQYF
TRBV6-6,NA,TRBJ2-5,medium-sized,TGTGCCAGCAGTTATCCTTTTTCGGGAGAACGAGAGACCCAGTACTTC,CASSYPFSGERETQYF
TRBV11-2,NA,TRBJ2-7,NA,TGTGCCAGCAGCTTAGCCCCGGGAAACTCCTACGAGCAGTACTTC,CASSLAPGNSYEQYF
TRBV6-5,TRBD2,TRBJ2-7,NA,TGTGCCAGCAGTTCCGGGACTAGCGGGTATTACGAGCAGTACTTC,CASSSGTSGYYEQYF
TRBV10-3,NA,TRBJ2-1,NA,TGTGCCATCAGTGAGTCCCTAGGAGGGAATGAGCAGTTCTTC,CAISESLGGNEQFF
TRBV6-5,NA,TRBJ2-2,NA,TGTGCCAGCATCCCGTCAGGGGCCGGGGAGCTGTTTTTT,CASIPSGAGELFF
TRBV5-4,NA,TRBJ1-4,NA,TGTGCCAGCAGCTTGGGCCCAGGGACTAATGAAAAACTGTTTTTT,CASSLGPGTNEKLFF
TRBV4-1,TRBD1,TRBJ2-7,NA,TGCGCCAGCAGTCACATCGGGACAGGGGGAACCGAGCAGTACTTC,CASSHIGTGGTEQYF
TRBV7-9,NA,TRBJ2-5,NA,TGTGCCAGCAGCCCGCGGACCCCACAAGAGACCCAGTACTTC,CASSPRTPQETQYF
TRBV7-6,TRBD2,TRBJ2-3,NA,TGTGCCAGCAGCCCTAGACTAGCGGGAGGCACAGATACGCAGTATTTT,CASSPRLAGGTDTQYF
TRBV27,NA,TRBJ1-1,once,TGTGCCAGCAGTTCGCTCAAATCCCCAATGAACACTGAAGCTTTCTTT,CASSSLKSPMNTEAFF
TRBV7-9,NA,TRBJ1-1,few,TGTGCCAGCAGCTTAGGGGGCGCTGGCGCCGAAGCTTTCTTT,CASSLGGAGAEAFF
TRBV4-1,NA,TRBJ2-7,few,TGCGCCAGCAGCCCGGGGAGCTCCTACGAGCAGTACTTC,CASSPGSSYEQYF
TRBV19,NA,TRBJ2-7,NA,TGTGCCAGTAGTATTGGGCAGGGACCCTCCTACGAGCAGTACTTC,CASSIGQGPSYEQYF
TRBV27,TRBD1,TRBJ2-7,NA,TGTGCCAGCAGAGAGACAGGGGGTAACTACGAGCAGTACTTC,CASRETGGNYEQYF